The following is a T cell receptor (beta chain) sequence with its context. The data originate from a study of HIV-infected patients and healthy controls. TCRdb re-derived calls from the 5' RACE reads in MiXCR, one entry per CDR3 protein. The table shows roughly 68,000 distinct CDR3 sequences, with under 25% occurring only once. The CDR3 sequence is 13 residues long. The V end was cut by 3 bases, the J end by 6 bases, with 11 bases between. The sequencing input was CD4+ T cells from blood. The TCR was taken from a human donor in good health. This rearrangement joins TRBV12-3 or TRBV12-4 to TRBJ1-1, with D hard to call. CDR3 residues: CASSFSGISEAFF. CDR3 DNA: TGTGCCAGCAGTTTTTCTGGAATCTCTGAAGCTTTCTTT.